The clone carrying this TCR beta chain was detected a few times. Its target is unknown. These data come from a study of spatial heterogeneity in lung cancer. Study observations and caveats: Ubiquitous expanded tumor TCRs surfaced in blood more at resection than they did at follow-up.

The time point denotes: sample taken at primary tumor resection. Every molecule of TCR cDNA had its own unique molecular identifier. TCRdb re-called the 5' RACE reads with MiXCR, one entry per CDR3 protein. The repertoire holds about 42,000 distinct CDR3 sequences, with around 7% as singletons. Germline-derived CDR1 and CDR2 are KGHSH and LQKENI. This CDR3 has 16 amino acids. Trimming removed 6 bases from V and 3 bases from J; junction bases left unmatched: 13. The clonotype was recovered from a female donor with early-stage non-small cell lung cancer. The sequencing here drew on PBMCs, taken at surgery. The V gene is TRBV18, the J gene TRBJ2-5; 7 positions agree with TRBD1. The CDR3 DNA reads TGTGCCAGCTCCCTGGGAACATCCGGGACAGAAGAGACCCAGTACTTC. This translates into CASSLGTSGTEETQYF.